These 27 T cell receptor beta chains came from one sample sequenced in a study of STAT5B mutations in CD4+ large granular lymphocyte leukemia. Libraries were prepared by immunoSEQ multiplex PCR; TCRdb keeps only in-frame clonotypes and omits some of them. This table holds more than 30,000 clones, approximately 69% found once. The sequenced sample consisted of CD4+ T cells from blood buffy coats. The receptors originated from a human donor in good health.

This clone was seen a handful of times. The chain combines TRBV30 with TRBJ2-2, with TRBD1 identical over 9 bases. The junction had 1 base not matched to a gene; V was cut back by 3 bases and J by 5 bases. This CDR3 comprises 13 residues. Per the germline V gene, CDR1 is GTSNPN and CDR2 is SVGIG (reference sequence). CDR3 region: CAWSDRGTGELFF. The CDR3 DNA reads TGTGCCTGGAGCGACAGGGGGACCGGGGAGCTGTTTTTT.

The CDR3 nucleotides are TGTGCCACCAGCAGAGATAGCCAGGACCATGGCTACACCTTC. This translates into CATSRDSQDHGYTF. The chain uses TRBV15 and TRBJ1-2; D gene uncertain. CDR3 length equals 14 residues. Between the trimmed V and J ends, which lost 0 bases and 6 bases, there was a span of 11 bases. Looked up from germline, CDR1 is LNHNV and CDR2 is YYDKDF (reference sequence).

About this clone: At one end, the junction sequence differs from germline, possibly due to a read error. The V gene is TRBV7-7, the J gene TRBJ1-1; the D is unclear. From germline, CDR1 is SSHAT and CDR2 FNYEAQ (reference sequence). This CDR3 has 14 amino acids. The CDR3 DNA reads as TGTGCTAGCAGCGCCAATGTCGGAGACACTGAAGCTTTCTTT. This sequence encodes CASSANVGDTEAFF.

The J gene is TRBJ1-2, the V gene TRBV6-5; possibly TRBD1 for D (6 bases). Trimming removed 6 bases at V and 4 bases at J, with 18 bases between. CDR3 length equals 15 residues. Germline-derived CDR1 and CDR2 are MNHEY and SVGAGI. The CDR3 loop is CASRDGGGGGYGYTF. CDR3 coding DNA: TGTGCCAGCAGGGATGGGGGGGGCGGCGGCTATGGCTACACCTTC.

The rearrangement uses TRBV4-2 and TRBJ2-2, with a possible D match to TRBD2 (6 bases). The CDR3 is made up of 15 amino acids. The V gene's germline CDR1 is LGHNA and CDR2 YNFKEQ. Trimming shortened V by 2 bases and J by 6 bases, and 13 bases separated the two germline ends. CDR3 nucleotides: TGTGCCAGCAGCCAAAATAACCGGGGGTCCGGGGAGCTGTTTTTT. Its protein is CASSQNNRGSGELFF.

This rearrangement joins TRBV7-2 to TRBJ2-7, with 7 nucleotides matching TRBD1. Looked up from germline, CDR1 is SGHTA and CDR2 is FQGNSA. V dropped 4 bases and J dropped 3; count of bases not matched to a gene: 12. This CDR3 region has 16 residues. The DNA for the CDR3 is TGTGCCAGCAGCTCCCTGGGACAGACCCTCCGCTACGAGCAGTACTTC. This translates into CASSSLGQTLRYEQYF.

This chain uses TRBV9 with TRBJ2-7; D possibly uses TRBD1 or TRBD2 (7 bases each). Germline V gives CDR1 SGDLS, CDR2 YYNGEE. Trimming removed 0 bases from V and 8 bases from J, with 24 bases in between. The CDR3 is made up of 17 amino acids. The CDR3 loop reads CASSVGPRGGTMSQQYF. Written as DNA, the CDR3 is TGTGCCAGCAGCGTAGGCCCCAGGGGGGGGACTATGTCCCAGCAGTACTTC. The full variable domain, with the rest looked up from reference TRBV9 and TRBJ2-7, is DSGVTQTPKHLITATGQRVTLRCSPRSGDLSVYWYQQSLDQGLQFLIQYYNGEERAKGNILERFSAQQFPDLHSELNLSSLELGDSALYFCASSVGPRGGTMSQQYFGPGTRLTVT.

The chain carries TRBV23-1 and TRBJ2-7; a possible D gene is TRBD2 (7 bases). TRBV23-1 is designated an ORF whose function remains uncertain. CDR3 length equals 13 residues. The germline V and J ends were trimmed by 4 bases and 7 bases, with 14 bases remaining between them. The CDR3 reads CASSLRGAREQYF. CDR3 DNA sequence: TGCGCCAGCAGTCTTCGGGGGGCGCGAGAGCAGTACTTC.

The rearrangement links TRBV6-6 to TRBJ2-2; D gene unclear. The germline gives CDR1 MNHNY, CDR2 SVGAGI (reference sequence). Trimming removed 1 base at V and 7 bases at J, with 4 bases between. The CDR3 extends over 12 amino acids. The CDR3 sequence is CASSYLSGELFF. In DNA, the CDR3 is TGTGCCAGCAGTTACTTAAGCGGGGAGCTGTTTTTT.

The chain joins TRBV7-9 to TRBJ1-2; no clear D. CDR3 length: 13 amino acids. Germline values: CDR1 SEHNR, CDR2 FQNEAQ (reference sequence). V shed 3 bases and J shed 8 bases, with 13 bases lying between them. Here the CDR3 DNA reads TGTGCCAGCAGCTTCGACCGATGGGAAGGCTACACCTTC. It encodes CASSFDRWEGYTF.

This clone was seen a few times. V is TRBV7-9 and J is TRBJ2-7; no clear D gene. V lost 0 bases to trimming and J lost 5 bases, with 11 bases between them. From germline, CDR1 is SEHNR and CDR2 FQNEAQ (reference sequence). This CDR3 has 14 amino acids. The DNA for the CDR3 is TGTGCCAGCAGCTTAGCCGCTCTCGTCCACGAGCAGTACTTC. Amino acid sequence: CASSLAALVHEQYF.

As DNA, the CDR3 is TGTGCCAGCAGCTCCCCCCTGACTAGCGGGGGGGATGAGCAGTTCTTC. Translating it yields CASSSPLTSGGDEQFF. J is TRBJ2-1 and V is TRBV7-3; 14 nucleotides align to TRBD2. The CDR3 loop spans 16 amino acids. Germline lookup yields CDR1 SGHTA and CDR2 FQGTGA. The V gene end was trimmed by 4 bases and the J gene end by 8 bases; junction bases not matched to a gene: 7. Supplemented by reference TRBV7-3 and TRBJ2-1, the full variable domain reads GAGVSQTPSNKVTEKGKYVELRCDPISGHTALYWYRQSLGQGPEFLIYFQGTGAADDSGLPNDRFFAVRPEGSVSTLKIQRTERGDSAVYLCASSSPLTSGGDEQFFGPGTRLTVL.

This chain connects TRBV19 to TRBJ2-4, with 9 bases aligning to TRBD1. V was clipped by 7 bases and J by 0 bases; unmatched bases: 7. CDR3 size: 16 residues. Germline V gene data show CDR1 as LNHDA and CDR2 as SQIVND (reference sequence). The CDR3 region has the DNA TGTGCCAGTAAGCCAACAGGGGGCTTAGCCAAAAACATTCAGTACTTC. Translating gives CASKPTGGLAKNIQYF.

The gene calls are TRBV28 and TRBJ1-2, with a weak D call TRBD1 (6 bases). CDR1 is MDHEN and CDR2 is SYDVKM in the germline V gene. The ends were cut back, 6 bases at V and 1 base at J, with 12 bases in the middle. This CDR3 has 14 residues. In nucleotides, the CDR3 is TGTGCCAGCAGCCGAGGGGACAATAACTATGGCTACACCTTC. Its protein product is CASSRGDNNYGYTF.

The chain employs TRBV5-6 and TRBJ1-4; a weak D match, TRBD1 (5 bases). The V gene's germline CDR1 is SGHDT and CDR2 YYEEEE. Trimming shortened V by 4 bases and J by 8 bases, and 15 bases separated the two germline ends. The CDR3 length is 14 residues. CDR3 amino acids: CASSLRGGKEKLFF. The DNA of the CDR3 is TGTGCCAGCAGCCTGCGGGGGGGTAAAGAAAAACTGTTTTTT.

This chain joins TRBV5-1 and TRBJ2-3, with unresolved D. The CDR3 runs to 12 residues. Trimming removed 4 bases from V and 2 bases from J, with 5 bases in between. Germline CDR1 and CDR2: SGHRS and YFSETQ. CDR3 sequence reads: CASSLPTDTQYF. The CDR3 DNA follows: TGCGCCAGCAGCCTGCCCACAGATACGCAGTATTTT. Supplemented by reference TRBV5-1 and TRBJ2-3, the full variable domain reads KAGVTQTPRYLIKTRGQQVTLSCSPISGHRSVSWYQQTPGQGLQFLFEYFSETQRNKGNFPGRFSGRQFSNSRSEMNVSTLELGDSALYLCASSLPTDTQYFGPGTRLTVL.

The chain joins TRBV5-1 to TRBJ2-7, with 7 bases lining up with TRBD2. Germline trimming cut 4 bases from V and 5 bases from J; bases unmatched to any gene: 12. Looked up from germline, CDR1 is SGHRS and CDR2 is YFSETQ. The CDR3 is 15 amino acids. The CDR3 loop is CASSRGGENFNEQYF. CDR3 bases: TGCGCCAGCAGCCGGGGAGGGGAGAATTTCAACGAGCAGTACTTC.

This chain's CDR3 is CASQEQKYGYTF. CDR3 sequence (DNA): TGTGCCAGCCAAGAACAGAAATATGGCTACACCTTC. The V gene is TRBV28, the J gene TRBJ1-2; D remains ambiguous. V was shortened by 8 bases and J by 5 bases, with 12 bases between the two germline ends. The germline CDR1 and CDR2 sequences are MDHEN and SYDVKM. CDR3 length: 12 amino acids.

The genes are TRBV5-1 and TRBJ2-5; D is perhaps TRBD1 or TRBD2 (5 bases each). Deletions cut 1 base from V and 4 bases from J, with 11 bases between. There are 14 residues in the CDR3. CDR1 and CDR2 (germline): SGHRS, YFSETQ. The CDR3 DNA reads TGCGCCAGCAGCTTGATCCGGGGCCGAGAGACCCAGTACTTC. The encoded protein is CASSLIRGRETQYF.

This clone turned up a few times. The J gene is TRBJ2-3, the V gene TRBV4-1, with TRBD2 matching over 11 bases. The CDR3 is 13 residues long. Germline V gives CDR1 MGHRA, CDR2 YSYEKL. V shed 4 bases and J 9 bases; nucleotides not matched to a gene: 3. The CDR3 spells CASSPRLAGTQYF. The CDR3 nucleotides read TGCGCCAGCAGCCCCCGACTAGCGGGGACGCAGTATTTT.

This chain links TRBV13 with TRBJ2-1, with D tentatively TRBD1 or TRBD2 (6 bases each). V dropped 5 bases and J dropped 1 base, with 21 bases sitting between them. This CDR3 is built from 18 residues. In germline, CDR1 is PRHDT, CDR2 FYEKMQ (reference sequence). The CDR3 nucleotides are TGTGCCAGCAGCAAAGGGGGGCCGAGGGGTCTATCCTACAATGAGCAGTTCTTC. This codes for CASSKGGPRGLSYNEQFF.

This chain uses TRBV2 with TRBJ2-4; D may correspond to TRBD1 or TRBD2 (5 bases each). Germline lookup yields CDR1 SNHLY and CDR2 FYNNEI. V gave up 4 bases and J gave up 3 bases, with 7 bases separating them. This CDR3 is built from 13 residues. Written as DNA, the CDR3 is TGTGCCAGCAGTGCGGGGCTCAAAAACATTCAGTACTTC. Translating gives CASSAGLKNIQYF.

The chain links TRBV18 to TRBJ2-5; D remains ambiguous. The CDR3 length is 15 residues. The ends were cut back, 0 bases at V and 5 bases at J, with 13 bases in the middle. Germline V gene lookup returns CDR1 KGHSH and CDR2 LQKENI. The CDR3 bases are TGTGCCAGCTCACCACCGATTGGGCCCTGGGAGACCCAGTACTTC. Translated, it gives CASSPPIGPWETQYF. The variable domain in full, completed from reference TRBV18 and TRBJ2-5, reads NAGVMQNPRHLVRRRGQEARLRCSPMKGHSHVYWYRQLPEEGLKFMVYLQKENIIDESGMPKERFSAEFPKEGPSILRIQQVVRGDSAAYFCASSPPIGPWETQYFGPGTRLLVL.

The V and J genes are TRBV7-2 and TRBJ2-7, with D possibly being TRBD1 or TRBD2 (6 bases each). The CDR3 contains 16 residues. Germline V gives CDR1 SGHTA, CDR2 FQGNSA. The V gene lost 5 bases and the J gene lost 7 bases, with 24 bases spanning the gap. This chain's CDR3 is CASSMGGYWPSEEQYF. The CDR3 region has the DNA TGTGCCAGCAGCATGGGGGGCTACTGGCCTTCTGAGGAGCAGTACTTC.

The genes are TRBV6-5 and TRBJ1-1; no definite D call. This CDR3 region has 13 residues. The V end lost 2 bases, the J end lost 7 bases, and 11 bases lay between the germline ends. CDR1 is MNHEY, CDR2 SVGAGI, per germline. The CDR3 coding sequence is TGTGCCAGCAGTTACACTACAAAACTTGAAGCTTTCTTT. This sequence encodes CASSYTTKLEAFF.

The gene calls are TRBV6-5 and TRBJ2-5; possible D gene TRBD1, 7 bases. Per the germline V gene, CDR1 is MNHEY and CDR2 is SVGAGI. The ends were cut back, 2 bases at V and 7 bases at J, with 14 bases in the middle. The CDR3 is 14 residues long. The CDR3 coding sequence is TGTGCCAGCAGTTACGGGCAGGGGGGTCGGACCCAGTACTTC. Residues: CASSYGQGGRTQYF.

V is TRBV6-5 and J is TRBJ1-1; the D gene is possibly TRBD1 (5 bases). The CDR3 is made up of 14 amino acids. Deletions cut 6 bases from V and 1 base from J, with 12 bases between. CDR1 and CDR2 (germline): MNHEY, SVGAGI. The CDR3 region is CASRAETENTEAFF. CDR3 bases: TGTGCCAGCAGGGCTGAGACAGAGAACACTGAAGCTTTCTTT.